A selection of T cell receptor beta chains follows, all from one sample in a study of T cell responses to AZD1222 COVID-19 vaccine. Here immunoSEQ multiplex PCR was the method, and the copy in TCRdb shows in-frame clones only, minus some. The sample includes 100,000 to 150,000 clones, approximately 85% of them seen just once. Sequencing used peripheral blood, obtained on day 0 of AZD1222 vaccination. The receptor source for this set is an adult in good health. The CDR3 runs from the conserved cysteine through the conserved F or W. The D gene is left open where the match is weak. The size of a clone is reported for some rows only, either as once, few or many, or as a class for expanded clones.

CASSSQVARGETQYF	TGTGCCAGCAGCTCACAGGTGGCGAGGGGAGAGACCCAGTACTTC	TRBJ2-5	TRBV7-9	NA	15	NA
CASSDPQGAAYEQYF	TGTGCCAGCAGTGACCCCCAGGGGGCCGCCTACGAGCAGTACTTC	TRBJ2-7	TRBV25-1	NA	15	TRBD1
CASSGMRLALQETQYF	TGTGCCAGCAGTGGGATGCGACTGGCTCTCCAAGAGACCCAGTACTTC	TRBJ2-5	TRBV14	NA	16	NA
CTRSTGRLSYEQYF	TGCACCAGATCAACGGGGCGGCTCTCCTACGAGCAGTACTTC	TRBJ2-7	TRBV1	NA	14	NA
CASTPFGGAVTGELFF	TGTGCCAGTACCCCCTTCGGGGGGGCGGTCACCGGGGAGCTGTTTTTT	TRBJ2-2	TRBV19	NA	16	TRBD2
CASGLRDEQFF	TGTGCTAGTGGTTTGAGGGATGAGCAGTTCTTC	TRBJ2-1	TRBV12-5	NA	11	NA
CASSPADRVWGYTF	TGTGCCAGCAGTCCGGCCGACAGGGTTTGGGGCTACACCTTC	TRBJ1-2	TRBV28	NA	14	TRBD1
CAWTGGGQPQHF	TGTGCCTGGACCGGCGGGGGTCAGCCCCAGCATTTT	TRBJ1-5	TRBV30	NA	12	NA
CSASLGPSYNEQFF	TGCAGTGCTAGTTTGGGGCCCTCCTACAATGAGCAGTTCTTC	TRBJ2-1	TRBV20-1	NA	14	NA
CASSRTGTASGNTIYF	TGTGCCAGCAGCCGCACGGGGACAGCCTCTGGAAACACCATATATTTT	TRBJ1-3	TRBV4-2	NA	16	TRBD1
CASSMNRLLNEKLFF	TGTGCCAGTAGTATGAACAGGCTTTTGAATGAAAAACTGTTTTTT	TRBJ1-4	TRBV19	NA	15	NA
CASSKGPENYGYTF	TGCGCCAGCAGCAAAGGACCCGAGAACTATGGCTACACCTTC	TRBJ1-2	TRBV5-1	NA	14	NA
CASSPRSGDTEAFF	TGTGCCAGCTCCCCGCGGTCGGGAGACACTGAAGCTTTCTTT	TRBJ1-1	TRBV18	once	14	NA
CASTAQNLNTEAFF	TGTGCCAGCACTGCGCAGAACCTCAACACTGAAGCTTTCTTT	TRBJ1-1	TRBV25-1	NA	14	NA
CASGSGVNLYEQYF	TGCGCCAGCGGGTCAGGGGTGAACTTATACGAGCAGTACTTC	TRBJ2-7	TRBV5-1	NA	14	NA
CASSSQGLSQPQHF	TGTGCCAGTAGTAGTCAGGGTCTGTCGCAGCCCCAGCATTTT	TRBJ1-5	TRBV19	NA	14	NA
CASSLKVGSGVAKNIQYF	TGTGCCAGCAGCTTAAAAGTAGGCAGCGGGGTTGCCAAAAACATTCAGTACTTC	TRBJ2-4	TRBV11-2	NA	18	TRBD2
CASGSSYNSPLHF	TGTGCCAGCGGTAGCTCCTATAATTCACCCCTCCACTTT	TRBJ1-6	TRBV6-5	NA	13	NA
CASSLGPAGSSGNTIYF	TGCGCCAGCAGCTTGGGGCCTGCAGGGAGCTCTGGAAACACCATATATTTT	TRBJ1-3	TRBV5-1	NA	17	NA
CASSQDFTGKNGYTF	TGTGCCAGCAGCCAAGATTTTACAGGGAAGAATGGCTACACCTTC	TRBJ1-2	TRBV3-1/TRBV3-2	NA	15	NA
CAWGTGGTSPLHF	TGTGCCTGGGGGACAGGGGGCACTTCACCCCTCCACTTT	TRBJ1-6	TRBV30	NA	13	TRBD1
CSVRQGAQTGELFF	TGCAGCGTGAGACAGGGGGCGCAAACCGGGGAGCTGTTTTTT	TRBJ2-2	TRBV29-1	NA	14	TRBD1
CASSPQVRTTGNTIYF	TGTGCCAGCAGCCCTCAAGTGAGAACAACTGGAAACACCATATATTTT	TRBJ1-3	TRBV3-1/TRBV3-2	NA	16	NA
CASSPQMGRGSTEAFF	TGTGCCAGCAGCCCTCAGATGGGGAGGGGGTCCACTGAAGCTTTCTTT	TRBJ1-1	TRBV9	NA	16	NA
CASSRTASTDTQYF	TGTGCCAGCAGTCGGACTGCTAGCACAGATACGCAGTATTTT	TRBJ2-3	TRBV6-5	NA	14	NA
CASSQILQAVLYNQPQHF	TGCGCCAGCAGCCAAATCCTCCAGGCCGTCCTTTACAATCAGCCCCAGCATTTT	TRBJ1-5	TRBV4-3	NA	18	NA
CASSLTEPNQPQHF	TGTGCCAGCAGTTTAACAGAACCAAATCAGCCCCAGCATTTT	TRBJ1-5	TRBV28	NA	14	NA
CASSRGIMNTEAFF	TGTGCCAGTAGTAGGGGGATCATGAACACTGAAGCTTTCTTT	TRBJ1-1	TRBV19	NA	14	NA
CASSRLSGSYEQYF	TGTGCCAGCAGCCGCTTGAGTGGATCCTACGAGCAGTACTTC	TRBJ2-7	TRBV3-1/TRBV3-2	once	14	NA
CASERTITWWEAFF	TGTGCTTCTGAGCGGACAATAACGTGGTGGGAAGCTTTCTTT	TRBJ1-1	TRBV5-6	few	14	NA
CASSAGGPYEQYF	TGTGCCAGCAGCGCGGGGGGTCCGTACGAGCAGTACTTC	TRBJ2-7	TRBV28	NA	13	TRBD2
CASSLGGSAGNTIYF	TGTGCCAGCAGCTTGGGGGGCTCAGCCGGAAACACCATATATTTT	TRBJ1-3	TRBV5-4	NA	15	NA
CASSTPLRHNQPQHF	TGTGCCAGCAGTACCCCCCTACGGCATAATCAGCCCCAGCATTTT	TRBJ1-5	TRBV6-6	NA	15	NA
CASSLGQTYEQYF	TGTGCCAGCAGTTTGGGGCAGACCTACGAGCAGTACTTC	TRBJ2-7	TRBV28	NA	13	NA
CASSGTGGGYGYTF	TGTGCCAGCAGCGGGACAGGGGGCGGCTATGGCTACACCTTC	TRBJ1-2	TRBV5-5	NA	14	TRBD1
CASSVGSGTNNEQFF	TGTGCCAGCAGCGTAGGAAGCGGGACCAACAATGAGCAGTTCTTC	TRBJ2-1	TRBV9	NA	15	TRBD2
CASSEHSGNTIYF	TGTGCCAGCAGCGAACACTCTGGAAACACCATATATTTT	TRBJ1-3	TRBV9	NA	13	NA
CATTGQGTSGYTYEQYF	TGTGCCACCACCGGACAGGGGACTAGCGGGTATACCTACGAGCAGTACTTC	TRBJ2-7	TRBV5-8	NA	17	TRBD2
CSVDLWAGGQEDTQYF	TGCAGCGTTGATCTCTGGGCAGGGGGCCAGGAGGATACGCAGTATTTT	TRBJ2-3	TRBV29-1	NA	16	TRBD1
CASSFSGVEQPQHF	TGTGCCAGCAGCTTTTCAGGGGTTGAGCAGCCCCAGCATTTT	TRBJ1-5	TRBV7-8	NA	14	NA
CASSHVDSPGRYF	TGCGCCAGCAGCCACGTGGACAGCCCCGGGAGGTACTTC	TRBJ2-5	TRBV4-1	NA	13	NA
CATSDFKQGAPFYTQYF	TGTGCCACCAGTGATTTCAAACAGGGGGCCCCATTTTATACGCAGTATTTT	TRBJ2-3	TRBV24-1	NA	17	TRBD1